This T cell receptor beta chain originates from a study of human T cells and chemical hapten exposure. Only a few counts were recorded for this clonotype. Antigen unknown. Authors' methods: Sampled TCR counts reached a median of roughly 98,000 per sample, with values ranging from 23,224 to 690,600. Each CDR3 protein is one row after TCRdb ran MiXCR on the 5' RACE reads. TCRdb, not the original authors, processed these V and J calls. The sample consists of under 150,000 distinct CDR3 sequences, approximately 20% of them appearing once. Germline CDR1 SQVTM, CDR2 ANQGSEA. Trimming pared 1 base from V and 4 bases from J, leaving 9 bases between. This CDR3 contains 13 residues. Unfractionated whole blood was the source of the extracted total RNA. Broader study findings: Sensitization with DPC brought no change to TCRs above 1 in 1000 in frequency.

This receptor was identified in a human donor in good health. The chain carries TRBV29-1 and TRBJ2-3; perhaps TRBD2 as D (5 bases). The CDR3 here is CSVEVERADTQYF. In DNA, the CDR3 is TGCAGCGTTGAAGTTGAGAGGGCAGATACGCAGTATTTT.